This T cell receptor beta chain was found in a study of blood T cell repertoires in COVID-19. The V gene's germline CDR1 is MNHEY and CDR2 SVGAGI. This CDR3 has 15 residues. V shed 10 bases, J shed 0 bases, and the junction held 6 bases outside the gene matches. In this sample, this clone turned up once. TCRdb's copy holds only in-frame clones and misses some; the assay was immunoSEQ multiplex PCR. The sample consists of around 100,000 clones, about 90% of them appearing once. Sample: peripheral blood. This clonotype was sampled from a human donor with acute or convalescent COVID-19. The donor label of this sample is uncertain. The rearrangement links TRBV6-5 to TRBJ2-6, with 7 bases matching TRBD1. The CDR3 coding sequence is TGTGCCACTAAGGGACAGAGCTCTGGGGCCAACGTCCTGACTTTC. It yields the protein CATKGQSSGANVLTF.